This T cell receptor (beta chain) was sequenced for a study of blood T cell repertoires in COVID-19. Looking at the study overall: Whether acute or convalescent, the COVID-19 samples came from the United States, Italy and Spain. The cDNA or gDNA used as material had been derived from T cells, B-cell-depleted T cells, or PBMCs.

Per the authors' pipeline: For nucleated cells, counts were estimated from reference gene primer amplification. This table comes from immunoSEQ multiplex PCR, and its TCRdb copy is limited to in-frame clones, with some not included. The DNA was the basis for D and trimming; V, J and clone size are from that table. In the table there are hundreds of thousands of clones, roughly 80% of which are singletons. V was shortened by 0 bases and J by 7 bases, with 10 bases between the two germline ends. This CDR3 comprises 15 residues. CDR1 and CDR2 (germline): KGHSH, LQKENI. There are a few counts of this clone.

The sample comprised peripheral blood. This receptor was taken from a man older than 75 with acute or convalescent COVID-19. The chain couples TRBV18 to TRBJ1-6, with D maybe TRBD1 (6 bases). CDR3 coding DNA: TGTGCCAGCTCACCACCGGGGGACACGAATTCACCCCTCCACTTT. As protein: CASSPPGDTNSPLHF.